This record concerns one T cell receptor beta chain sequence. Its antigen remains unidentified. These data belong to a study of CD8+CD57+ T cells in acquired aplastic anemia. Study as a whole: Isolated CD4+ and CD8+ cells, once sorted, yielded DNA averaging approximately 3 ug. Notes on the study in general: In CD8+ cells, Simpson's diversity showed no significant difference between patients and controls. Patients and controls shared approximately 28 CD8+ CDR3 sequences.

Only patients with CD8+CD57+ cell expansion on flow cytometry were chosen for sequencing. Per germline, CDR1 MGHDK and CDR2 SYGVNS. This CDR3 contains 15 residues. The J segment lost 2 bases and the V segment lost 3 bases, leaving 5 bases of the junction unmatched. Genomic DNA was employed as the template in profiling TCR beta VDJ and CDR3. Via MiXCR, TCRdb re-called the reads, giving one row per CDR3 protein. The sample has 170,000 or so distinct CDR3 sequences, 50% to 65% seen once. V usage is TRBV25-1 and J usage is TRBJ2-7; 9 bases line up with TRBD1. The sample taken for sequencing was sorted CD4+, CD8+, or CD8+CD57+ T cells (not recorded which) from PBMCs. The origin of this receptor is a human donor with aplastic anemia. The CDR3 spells CASSDGTGRAYEQYF. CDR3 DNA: TGTGCCAGCAGTGACGGGACAGGGAGGGCCTACGAGCAGTACTTC.